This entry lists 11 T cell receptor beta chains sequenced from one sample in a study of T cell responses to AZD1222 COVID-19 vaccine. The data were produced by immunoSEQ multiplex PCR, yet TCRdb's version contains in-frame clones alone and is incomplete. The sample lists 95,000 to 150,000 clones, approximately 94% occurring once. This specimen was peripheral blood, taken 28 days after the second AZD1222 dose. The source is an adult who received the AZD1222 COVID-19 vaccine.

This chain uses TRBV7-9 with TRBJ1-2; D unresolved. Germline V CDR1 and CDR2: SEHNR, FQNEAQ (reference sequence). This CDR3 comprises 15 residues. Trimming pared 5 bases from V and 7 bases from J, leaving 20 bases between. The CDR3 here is CASSPLGRSASGYTF. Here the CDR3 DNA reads TGTGCCAGCAGCCCCCTGGGTCGGAGCGCGTCTGGCTACACCTTC.

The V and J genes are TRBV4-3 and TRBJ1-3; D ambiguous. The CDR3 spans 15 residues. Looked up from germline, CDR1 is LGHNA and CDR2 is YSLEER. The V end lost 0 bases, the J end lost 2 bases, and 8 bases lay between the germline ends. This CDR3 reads CASSQDLTTGNTIYF. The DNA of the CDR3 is TGCGCCAGCAGCCAAGATCTTACCACTGGAAACACCATATATTTT.

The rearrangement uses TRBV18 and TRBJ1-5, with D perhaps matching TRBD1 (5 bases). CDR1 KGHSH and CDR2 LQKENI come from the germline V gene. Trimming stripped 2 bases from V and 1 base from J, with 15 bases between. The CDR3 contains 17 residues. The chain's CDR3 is CASSPKPLGDSNQPQHF. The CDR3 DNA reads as TGTGCCAGCTCACCAAAGCCCCTCGGGGACAGCAATCAGCCCCAGCATTTT.

For the CDR3, the DNA is TGTGCCTGGAGGGCCGGGACAATCTATGGCTACACCTTC. Encoded protein: CAWRAGTIYGYTF. This chain links TRBV30 with TRBJ1-2; a weak D match, TRBD1 (6 bases). Germline CDR1 reads GTSNPN; CDR2 reads SVGIG (reference sequence). The germline V and J ends were trimmed by 3 bases and 4 bases, with 12 bases remaining between them. The CDR3 is made up of 13 amino acids.

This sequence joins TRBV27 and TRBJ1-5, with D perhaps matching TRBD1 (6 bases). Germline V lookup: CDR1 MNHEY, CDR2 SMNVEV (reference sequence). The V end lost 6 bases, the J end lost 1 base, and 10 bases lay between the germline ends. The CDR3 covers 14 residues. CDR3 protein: CASRRTASNQPQHF. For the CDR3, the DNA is TGTGCCAGCAGAAGGACAGCAAGCAATCAGCCCCAGCATTTT.

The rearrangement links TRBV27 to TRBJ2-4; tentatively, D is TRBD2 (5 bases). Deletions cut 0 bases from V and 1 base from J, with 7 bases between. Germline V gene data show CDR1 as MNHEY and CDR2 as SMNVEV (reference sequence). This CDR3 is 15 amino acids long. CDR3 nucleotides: TGTGCCAGCAGTTTATCGGAGGCGGCCAAAAACATTCAGTACTTC. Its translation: CASSLSEAAKNIQYF.

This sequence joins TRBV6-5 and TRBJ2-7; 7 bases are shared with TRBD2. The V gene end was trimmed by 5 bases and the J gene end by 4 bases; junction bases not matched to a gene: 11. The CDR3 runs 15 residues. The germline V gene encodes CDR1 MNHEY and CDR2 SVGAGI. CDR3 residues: CASSHGGGVGYEQYF. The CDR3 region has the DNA TGTGCCAGCAGTCATGGGGGAGGGGTCGGATACGAGCAGTACTTC.

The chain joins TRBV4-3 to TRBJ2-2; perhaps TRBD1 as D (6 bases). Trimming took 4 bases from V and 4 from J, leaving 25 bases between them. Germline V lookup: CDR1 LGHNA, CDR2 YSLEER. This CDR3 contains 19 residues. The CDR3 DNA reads TGCGCCAGCAGCCGGTCGGGGCCAAAACAGGGATTCGGCACCGGGGAGCTGTTTTTT. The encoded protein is CASSRSGPKQGFGTGELFF.

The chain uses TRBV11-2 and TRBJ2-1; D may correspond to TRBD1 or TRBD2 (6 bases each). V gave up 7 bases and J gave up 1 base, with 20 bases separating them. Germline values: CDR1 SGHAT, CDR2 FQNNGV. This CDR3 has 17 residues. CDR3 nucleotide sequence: TGTGCCAGCACCCTGCTTATGGCGGGACATTCCTACAATGAGCAGTTCTTC. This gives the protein CASTLLMAGHSYNEQFF.

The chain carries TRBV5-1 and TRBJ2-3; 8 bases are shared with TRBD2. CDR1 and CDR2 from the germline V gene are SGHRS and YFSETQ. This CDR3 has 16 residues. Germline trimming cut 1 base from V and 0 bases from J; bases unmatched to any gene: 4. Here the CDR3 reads CASSLNGRGSTDTQYF. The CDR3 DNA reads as TGCGCCAGCAGCTTGAACGGGAGGGGTAGCACAGATACGCAGTATTTT.

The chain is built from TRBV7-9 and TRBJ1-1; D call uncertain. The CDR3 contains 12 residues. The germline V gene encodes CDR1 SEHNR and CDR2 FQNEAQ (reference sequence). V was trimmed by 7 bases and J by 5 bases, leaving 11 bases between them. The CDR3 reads CASTPIETEAFF. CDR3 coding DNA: TGTGCCAGCACCCCTATAGAGACTGAAGCTTTCTTT.